This T cell receptor beta chain is from a study of T cell repertoires in aging, cancer and after chemotherapy (dated by TCRdb to the late 2010s). With respect to the entire study: Six donor age groups were covered, ranging from 30 or younger up to 70 or older, and each group contained at least three individuals. The study profiled peripheral blood TCR beta repertoires from healthy donors and cancer patients to examine immunoaging and T cell reconstitution after chemotherapy. Several million TCR reads were contained in the full dataset. Alongside 95 to 100 healthy donors serving as a reference group, the cohort included some 220 cancer patients, of whom some 94 had hematological cancers and more than 120 had solid cancers. In the solid tumor group, paired pre- and post-chemotherapy samples were obtained from brain tumor (glioblastoma) patients receiving temozolomide-based therapy.

Beyond this particular receptor, the publication reports: Median generation probability increased over the chemotherapy interval in both cancer cohorts, suggesting repertoire reconstitution through rebound thymic output. Compared with age-matched healthy donors, untreated patients with either hematological or solid cancers had significantly lower TCR diversity in the blood along with higher clonality. According to the authors, the repertoire data do not permit conclusions about immunological memory after chemotherapy. In healthy donors, the decline in TCR diversity with age was mainly due to loss of richness, whereas in cancer patients loss of evenness also played a role.

The V end loses 3 bases and the J end loses 1 base, and a stretch of 9 bases separates them. CDR1 and CDR2 are drawn from the germline V gene: MNHNS, SASEGT. The CDR3 runs 14 amino acids, cysteine and phenylalanine included. Kept here is only the CDR3 DNA, which spans 42 bases and is read in frame from base 1. Turning to this clonotype: Its antigen is unknown. Per-base quality was not reported, and no clone a single base away is much larger than it.

Rearranged TRB sequences spanning V, D and J segments were amplified by multiplex touch-down PCR using a mixed TRB-A/B primer pool. Two consecutive PCR reactions with Phusion HS II polymerase added Illumina adapters and sample indices to the amplicons. The amplicons were purified from gel with the NucleoSpin Gel and PCR Clean-up kit and then assessed with Qubit and an Agilent 2100 Bioanalyzer. Sequencing of the libraries was done on an Illumina MiSeq with paired-end, single-indexed 600-cycle runs. From the authors' description of their analysis: Processing of the TRB sequences was carried out with MiXCR versions 2.12 and 3.0.5. Each unique CDR3 nucleotide sequence was treated as one clone, and only productive sequences with two or more reads were kept. The repertoire metrics were Shannon diversity, evenness, clonality (calculated as one minus evenness), and diversity profiles parameterized by alpha from 0 to 5. Generation probabilities of clones in paired pre- and post-chemotherapy samples were computed with the IGoR algorithm. TCRdb handled the public reads itself, with Q25 trimming in fastp and clone calling in MiXCR, and kept productive beta chains. Identical CDR3 protein sequences are pooled into one entry, listed with their most common genes and DNA. The V and J calls, along with clone size, are taken from TCRdb and not from the paper's own processing. Across this sample there are about 3,200 distinct CDR3 sequences, with 30% to 45% seen only once. The biggest ten clones account for roughly 10% of the sample.

TCR beta rearrangements were amplified from genomic DNA isolated from peripheral blood, not from sorted cells or RNA. The chain employs TRBV6-1 and TRBJ1-1, with the D gene too uncertain to name. The sample taken for sequencing was blood. The sequence came from a human donor with a solid tumor. The CDR3 has the sequence CASSENKGNTEAFF. The sequence in DNA is TGTGCCAGCAGTGAGAACAAGGGGAACACTGAAGCTTTCTTT.